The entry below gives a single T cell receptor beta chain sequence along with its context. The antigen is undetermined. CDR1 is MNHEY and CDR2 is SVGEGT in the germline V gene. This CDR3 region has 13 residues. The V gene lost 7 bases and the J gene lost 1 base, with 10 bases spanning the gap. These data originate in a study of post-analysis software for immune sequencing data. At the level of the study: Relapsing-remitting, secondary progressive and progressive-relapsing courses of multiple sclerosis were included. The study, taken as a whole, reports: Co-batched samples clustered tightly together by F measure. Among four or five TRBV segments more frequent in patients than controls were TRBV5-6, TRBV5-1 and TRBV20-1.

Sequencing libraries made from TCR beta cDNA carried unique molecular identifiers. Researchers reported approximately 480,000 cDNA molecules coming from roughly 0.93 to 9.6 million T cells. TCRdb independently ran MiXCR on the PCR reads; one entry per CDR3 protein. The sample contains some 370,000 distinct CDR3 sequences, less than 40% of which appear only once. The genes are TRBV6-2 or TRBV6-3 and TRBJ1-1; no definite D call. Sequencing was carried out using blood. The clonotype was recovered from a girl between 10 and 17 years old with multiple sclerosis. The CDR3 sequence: CASTINPNTEAFF. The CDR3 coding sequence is TGTGCCAGCACCATCAACCCGAACACTGAAGCTTTCTTT.